These T cell receptor beta chains were read from a single sample in a study of Graves' ophthalmopathy and Graves' hyperthyroidism. In TCRdb, the multiplex PCR reads were re-called with MiXCR into one record per CDR3 protein. Among a few hundred thousand distinct CDR3 sequences, about 35% were seen once, and the ten largest hold around 4.6%. Source material: peripheral blood or thyroid tissue (not recorded which). These receptors originate from an adult man with Graves' hyperthyroidism. Both conserved end residues are part of each CDR3. D genes are given only for firm matches. Some rows mark clone size as missing; the rest say once, few, many or name a class of expanded clone.

j_gene,v_gene,d_gene,abundance,CDR3nt,CDR3aa
TRBJ2-5,TRBV29-1,.,many,TGCAGCGTTGGTGGAGGTTCAGAGACCCAGTACTTC,CSVGGGSETQYF
TRBJ2-2,TRBV7-9,.,few,TGTGCCAGCAGGTTGGACAGGAACACCGGGGAGCTGTTTTTT,CASRLDRNTGELFF
TRBJ1-4,TRBV20-1,TRBD1,.,TGCAGTGCGAGACCGGGACAGGGCGGACGGAATGAAAAACTGTTTTTT,CSARPGQGGRNEKLFF
TRBJ1-1,TRBV20-1,.,.,TGCAGTGCTAGAGGCGACAGTTACTACACTGAAGCTTTCTTT,CSARGDSYYTEAFF
TRBJ1-5,TRBV2,TRBD1,.,TGTGCCAGCAGGACAGGGGACAATCAGCCCCAGCATTTT,CASRTGDNQPQHF
TRBJ2-2,TRBV5-6,TRBD2,many,TGTGCCAGCAGCTTGCCACAGGACAGGGCTAGCGGGAGGACCGGGGAGCTGTTTTTT,CASSLPQDRASGRTGELFF
TRBJ2-7,TRBV2,.,many,TGTGCCAGCAGTGTCGGGAGTACCTACGAGCAGTACTTC,CASSVGSTYEQYF
TRBJ1-2,TRBV7-8,.,.,TGTGCCAGCAGCGTCAGGGAGTCGGGCTATGGCTACACCTTC,CASSVRESGYGYTF
TRBJ1-1,TRBV6-5,.,.,TGTGCCAGCAGTTACTCGAGGCCCCTAGGAGCTGAAGCTTTCTTT,CASSYSRPLGAEAFF
TRBJ1-5,TRBV12-3/TRBV12-4,.,.,TGTGCCAGCAGTTTATACAGTTTAGACAATCAGCCCCAGCATTTT,CASSLYSLDNQPQHF
TRBJ2-3,TRBV20-1,.,few,TGCAGTGCCCAACTAGCTGTTGGGGCAGATACGCAGTATTTT,CSAQLAVGADTQYF
TRBJ1-1,TRBV7-8,.,few,TGTGCCAGCAGCCCCGGACAGCTGAGGGCTGAAGCTTTCTTT,CASSPGQLRAEAFF
TRBJ2-2,TRBV5-4,TRBD2,many,TGTGCCAGCAGCAAACTAGCGGCGAACACCGGGGAGCTGTTTTTT,CASSKLAANTGELFF
TRBJ1-1,TRBV12-3/TRBV12-4,.,many,TGTGCCAGCAGCTTACGGACGGACACTGAAGCTTTCTTT,CASSLRTDTEAFF
TRBJ2-5,TRBV2,.,many,TGTGCCAGCAGGGAACAAGAGACCCAGTACTTC,CASREQETQYF
TRBJ1-6,TRBV6-5,TRBD1,many,TGTGCCAGCAGTGAACCACCGACAGGGGGAAGGTCACCCCTCCACTTT,CASSEPPTGGRSPLHF
TRBJ2-6,TRBV20-1,.,many,TGCAGTGCTAGACGGGATTCTGGGGCCAACGTCCTGACTTTC,CSARRDSGANVLTF
TRBJ2-5,TRBV7-8,TRBD1,.,TGTGCCAGCAGTTCCTCGGGACAGGGGGTAGGGACCCAGTACTTC,CASSSSGQGVGTQYF
TRBJ1-1,TRBV7-9,.,.,TGTGCCAGCAGCTTAGAGGCAGGGGTGGCGGACACTGAAGCTTTCTTT,CASSLEAGVADTEAFF
TRBJ2-5,TRBV12-3/TRBV12-4,.,.,TGTGCTAGTGGTTTGGACCCCCTATACAGGGAAACCCGAGAGACCCAGTACTTC,CASGLDPLYRETRETQYF
TRBJ2-2,TRBV7-8,.,many,TGTGCCAGCAGCTTAGAAGCGCTGACAGCGAACACCGGGGAGCTGTTTTTT,CASSLEALTANTGELFF
TRBJ2-7,TRBV7-9,TRBD2,.,TGTGCCAGCAGTTATGTTGGGGGACTAGCAAGTCGGTACTTC,CASSYVGGLASRYF
TRBJ1-2,TRBV29-1,.,many,TGCAGCGTTGAGAAATATGGCTACACCTTC,CSVEKYGYTF
TRBJ1-6,TRBV19,.,many,TGTGCCAGTAGTAACGGACGGGAGAATTCACCCCTCCACTTT,CASSNGRENSPLHF
TRBJ1-5,TRBV6-1,TRBD1,many,TGTGCCAGCAGCATTTGGGACAGGGTACGCAATCAGCCCCAGCATTTT,CASSIWDRVRNQPQHF
TRBJ2-7,TRBV6-1,.,many,TGTGCCAGCAGTGATGACGGAGGGGGCTCTGGCGAGCAGTACTTC,CASSDDGGGSGEQYF
TRBJ2-2,TRBV5-1,.,few,TGCGCCAGCAGCTCGACAGGTCCTAACACCGGGGAGCTGTTTTTT,CASSSTGPNTGELFF
TRBJ2-1,TRBV7-9,.,.,TGTGCCAGCAGCTATCCTCGGGGCGAGCAGTTCTTC,CASSYPRGEQFF
TRBJ1-2,TRBV15,.,.,TGTGCCACCAGCAGTGAGGCCAGGGTAGGCTATGGCTACACCTTC,CATSSEARVGYGYTF
TRBJ2-3,TRBV29-1,.,few,TGCAGCGTCGGACGGCAGATTACAGATACGCAGTATTTT,CSVGRQITDTQYF
TRBJ1-2,TRBV7-2,TRBD1,many,TGTGCCAGCAGCTTACATGGGACAGGGGGCTATGGCTACACCTTC,CASSLHGTGGYGYTF
TRBJ2-1,TRBV20-1,TRBD2,.,TGCAGTGCTAGAGACAGCGGGAGGGCAGGGAATGAGCAGTTCTTC,CSARDSGRAGNEQFF
TRBJ2-3,TRBV24-1,TRBD1,.,TGTGCCACCAGTGATAACGACAGGGAGCCGCAGTATTTT,CATSDNDREPQYF
TRBJ1-2,TRBV12-3/TRBV12-4,TRBD1,many,TGTGCCAGCAGTTTAGACAGGGGAATATATGGCTACACCTTC,CASSLDRGIYGYTF
TRBJ1-2,TRBV7-9,TRBD1,medium-sized,TGTGCCAGCAGTCCGGGGACAGACTATGGCTACACCTTC,CASSPGTDYGYTF
TRBJ2-7,TRBV5-4,.,few,TGTGCCAGCAGCTTGGAGCCAGGGGGGATCTCCTACGAGCAGTACTTC,CASSLEPGGISYEQYF
TRBJ1-2,TRBV28,.,.,TGTGCCAGCAGTTTTATGGGGGTAGGCACCTTC,CASSFMGVGTF
TRBJ2-7,TRBV2,.,many,TGTGCCAGCAGTGAAGCGCTTCAGGACGAGCAGTACTTC,CASSEALQDEQYF
TRBJ2-1,TRBV24-1,TRBD1,.,TGTGCCACCAGTGATCTATCCCCCGGGACAGGGATCGATGAGCAGTTCTTC,CATSDLSPGTGIDEQFF
TRBJ1-4,TRBV7-9,.,.,TGTGCCAGCAGCTTAGCCCAACTCTGGAGGCTCGAAGAAAAACTGTTTTTT,CASSLAQLWRLEEKLFF
TRBJ2-1,TRBV5-1,TRBD2,.,TGCGCCAGCAGCTTGGCCGGGAGGACGGGCGATGAGCAGTTCTTC,CASSLAGRTGDEQFF
TRBJ1-5,TRBV6-1,.,many,TGTGCCAGCAGTCTCGGGACGACGGAACGGCCCCAGCATTTT,CASSLGTTERPQHF
TRBJ2-3,TRBV7-2,.,.,TGTGCCAGCAGCTTAGATGGGGGGGCCGTTGCGGATACGCAGTATTTT,CASSLDGGAVADTQYF
TRBJ2-2,TRBV7-9,TRBD2,few,TGTGCCAGCAGCTTACTAGCGGGAGGGCCATCCGGGGAGCTGTTTTTT,CASSLLAGGPSGELFF
TRBJ1-5,TRBV6-5,TRBD1,many,TGTGCCAGCAGTTCCCGACAGGGGATAGCCGGCAATCAGCCCCAGCATTTT,CASSSRQGIAGNQPQHF
TRBJ1-1,TRBV10-3,TRBD1,once,TGTGCCATCAGTGGTAAGGGACAGACGGACACTGAAGCTTTCTTT,CAISGKGQTDTEAFF
TRBJ1-2,TRBV11-2,.,many,TGTGCCAGCAGCTGGGCAGGGCCTCCCGGCTATGGCTACACCTTC,CASSWAGPPGYGYTF
TRBJ2-2,TRBV4-2,TRBD2,many,TGTGCCAGCAGGGCTAGCGGGGCAACGAACACCGGGGAGCTGTTTTTT,CASRASGATNTGELFF
TRBJ1-2,TRBV24-1,.,.,TGTGCCACCAGTGATAGTGTGGCAGGGAGAGTCGATGGCTACACCTTC,CATSDSVAGRVDGYTF
TRBJ2-7,TRBV2,.,many,TGTGCCAGCAGTGGATGGGAGACCTACGAGCAGTACTTC,CASSGWETYEQYF
TRBJ2-6,TRBV24-1,.,.,TGTGCCACCAGTGACAGGGGCCCCTCTGGGGCCAACGTCCTGACTTTC,CATSDRGPSGANVLTF
TRBJ1-3,TRBV29-1,.,many,TGCAGCGTTGACTGGCTCTCTGGAAACACCATATATTTT,CSVDWLSGNTIYF
TRBJ1-1,TRBV2,.,many,TGTGCCAGCAGTGAGTACACTGAAGCTTTCTTT,CASSEYTEAFF
TRBJ2-7,TRBV27,.,few,TGTGCCAGCAGTCTAGGAAGCGCGTCCTCCTACGAGCAGTACTTC,CASSLGSASSYEQYF
TRBJ1-5,TRBV7-2,.,.,TGTGCCAGCAGCCCAGCGGAGACCCAGCATTTT,CASSPAETQHF
TRBJ2-7,TRBV9,TRBD2,.,TGTGCCAGCAGCCCGCAAAAGGGGGTAGCGGGACACAATGAGCAGTACTTC,CASSPQKGVAGHNEQYF
TRBJ2-5,TRBV20-1,TRBD1,few,TGCAGTGCTAACAGACAGGGGTTTCAAGAGACCCAGTACTTC,CSANRQGFQETQYF
TRBJ1-2,TRBV20-1,.,.,TGCAGTGCTAGTCGGGAGGGCTACACCTTC,CSASREGYTF
TRBJ1-5,TRBV24-1,.,.,TGTGCCACCAGTGATTTAGGGGGAGAGAAAGAGACCCAGCATTTT,CATSDLGGEKETQHF
TRBJ1-1,TRBV2,.,many,TGTGCCAGCAGCCCCGATATGGGAAACACTGAAGCTTTCTTT,CASSPDMGNTEAFF